This T cell receptor beta chain comes out of a study of beta chain features in type 1 diabetes. Unmatched junction bases numbered 0, after V lost 1 base and J lost 0 bases. Per the germline V gene, CDR1 is GTSNPN and CDR2 is SVGIG (reference sequence). CDR3 size: 15 residues. Every bit of the isolated RNA underwent reverse transcription, so sequencing read expressed TCRB transcripts. TCRdb's table, derived via immunoSEQ multiplex PCR, lists solely in-frame clones and lacks some. Seen here are fewer than 500,000 clones, roughly 14% observed once, and the top ten hold under 0.04%. Material: naive CD4+ T cells from blood. This rearrangement joins TRBV30 to TRBJ1-5; 10 positions agree with TRBD1. The clonotype comes from a man aged 30 to 39 in good health. For the CDR3, the DNA is TGTGCCTGGAGTGGGGACAGGGGTAGCAATCAGCCCCAGCATTTT. This translates into CAWSGDRGSNQPQHF.